The rows below give T cell receptor beta chains drawn from one sample of a study of beta chain features in type 1 diabetes. Some clones are missing from TCRdb's copy, which holds only in-frame ones; the method was immunoSEQ multiplex PCR. The sample lists 500,000 to 700,000 clones, about 16% occurring once. Sequenced input: naive CD4+ T cells from blood. All receptors come from a man aged 18 to 30 in good health. Each CDR3 is given with its conserved first and last residue. The D gene is left open where the match is weak. For some rows the clone size is stated as once, few or many, or as a class when expanded; others skip it.

CDR3 DNA | CDR3 protein | V gene | D gene | clone size | J gene
TGTGCCAGCAGCGCCGAGCCGACTAGCACAGATACGCAGTATTTT | CASSAEPTSTDTQYF | TRBV9 | - | - | TRBJ2-3
TGTGCCAGCAGCGCAGACTTGGGAGGCTACACCTTC | CASSADLGGYTF | TRBV9 | - | few | TRBJ1-2
TGTGCCAGCGGTCTAGTCTCCGGGAGCACAGATACGCAGTATTTT | CASGLVSGSTDTQYF | TRBV6-1 | - | - | TRBJ2-3
TGTGCCAGCAGCACCGGGACAGGGCAAACTCAGCCCCAGCATTTT | CASSTGTGQTQPQHF | TRBV18 | TRBD1 | - | TRBJ1-5
TGTGCCAGCAGTCGAAGACAGGGCTACAATGAGCAGTTCTTC | CASSRRQGYNEQFF | TRBV6-5 | TRBD1 | - | TRBJ2-1
TGTGCCAGCAACGAGAACTCCTACGAGCAGTACTTC | CASNENSYEQYF | TRBV2 | - | - | TRBJ2-7
TGTGCCAGCAGCCCGAGAGGATCACAGAATACCTACGAGCAGTACTTC | CASSPRGSQNTYEQYF | TRBV7-9 | - | few | TRBJ2-7
TGCGCCAGCAGCTACGACAGGGGGCCTTACAATGAGCAGTTCTTC | CASSYDRGPYNEQFF | TRBV5-1 | TRBD1 | few | TRBJ2-1
TGTGCCAGCAGCCACGACAGGGCCCTGAACACCGGGGAGCTGTTTTTT | CASSHDRALNTGELFF | TRBV7-9 | TRBD1 | - | TRBJ2-2
TGTGCCAGCAGCCAAGTACGGCTAGCCGGGGAGCTGTTTTTT | CASSQVRLAGELFF | TRBV14 | - | few | TRBJ2-2
TGTGCCAGCAGCTTAGGTGGAGGGCGAAGGAACACTGAAGCTTTCTTT | CASSLGGGRRNTEAFF | TRBV7-9 | - | few | TRBJ1-1
TGTGCCAGCAGCTTAACGATGGAACGGACGAACACCGGGGAGCTGTTTTTT | CASSLTMERTNTGELFF | TRBV7-3 | - | - | TRBJ2-2
TGTGCCAGCACCTTCTACAGGGGGCGGACCACTGAAGCTTTCTTT | CASTFYRGRTTEAFF | TRBV5-6 | TRBD1 | - | TRBJ1-1
TGTGCCTGGAGCTTGACTAGCGGGGGGCCGGCGGGGACCCAGTACTTC | CAWSLTSGGPAGTQYF | TRBV30 | TRBD2 | few | TRBJ2-5